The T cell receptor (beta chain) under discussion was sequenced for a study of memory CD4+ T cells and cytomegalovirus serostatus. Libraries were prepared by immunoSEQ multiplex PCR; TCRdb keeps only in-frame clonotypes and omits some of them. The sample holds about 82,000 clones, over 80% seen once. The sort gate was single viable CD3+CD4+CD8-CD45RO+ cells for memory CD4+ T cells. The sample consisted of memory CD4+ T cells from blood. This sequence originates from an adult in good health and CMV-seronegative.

The CDR3 sequence is CASSLGGLNQPQHF. The DNA for the CDR3 is TGTGCCAGCAGCTTAGGGGGTCTCAATCAGCCCCAGCATTTT. This chain links TRBV7-9 with TRBJ1-5; no firm D call. V gave up 1 base and J gave up 3 bases, with 7 bases separating them. The CDR3 is 14 residues long. Germline-derived CDR1 and CDR2 are SEHNR and FQNEAQ (reference sequence).